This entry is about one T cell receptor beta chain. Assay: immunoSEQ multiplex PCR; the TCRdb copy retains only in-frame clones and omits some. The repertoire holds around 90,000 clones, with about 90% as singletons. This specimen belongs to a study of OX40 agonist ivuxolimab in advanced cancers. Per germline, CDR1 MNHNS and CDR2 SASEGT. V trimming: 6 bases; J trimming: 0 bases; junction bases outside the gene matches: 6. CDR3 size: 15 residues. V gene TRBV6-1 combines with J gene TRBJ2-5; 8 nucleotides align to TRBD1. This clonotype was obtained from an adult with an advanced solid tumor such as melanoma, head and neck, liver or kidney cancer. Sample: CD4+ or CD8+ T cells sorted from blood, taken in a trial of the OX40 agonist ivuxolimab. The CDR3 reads CASRPGQVHQETQYF. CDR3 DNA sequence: TGTGCCAGCAGGCCGGGACAGGTACACCAAGAGACCCAGTACTTC.